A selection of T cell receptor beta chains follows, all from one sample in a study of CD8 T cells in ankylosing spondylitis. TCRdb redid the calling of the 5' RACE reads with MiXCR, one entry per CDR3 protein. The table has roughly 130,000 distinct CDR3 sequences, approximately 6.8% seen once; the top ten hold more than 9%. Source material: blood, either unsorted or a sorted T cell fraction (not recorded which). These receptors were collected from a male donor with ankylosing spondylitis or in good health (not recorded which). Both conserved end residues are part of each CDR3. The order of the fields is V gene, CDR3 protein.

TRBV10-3	CAISESGSNQHF
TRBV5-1	CASSPQGDLPTDTQYF
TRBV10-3	CAISTGQGNYEQYF
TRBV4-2	CASSLSGGQGFTGELFF
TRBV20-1	CSAPPIGGRVYNEQFF
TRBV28	CASSFPGAGANVLTF
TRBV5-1	CASSWSGPYNEQFF
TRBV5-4	CASSLDLDSYNEQFF
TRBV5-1	CASSSLGGGLPDTQYF
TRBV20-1	CSASGLVVAGANVLTF
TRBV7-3	CASSPRQLGGGELFF
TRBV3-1	CASSQERWELAGTDTQYF
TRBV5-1	CASRLALSTDTQYF
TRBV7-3	CASSLGGTLTDTQYF
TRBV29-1	CSVDYGLWGYTF
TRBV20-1	CGAPSGMNTGELFF
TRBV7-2	CASSPGTRDTQYF
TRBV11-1	CASSLTSGATYEQYF
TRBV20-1	CSATSGPTQPQHF
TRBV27	CASSLSWGPYEQYF
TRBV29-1	CSASRRGHTGELFF
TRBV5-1	CASSFGLGGRGSYEQYF